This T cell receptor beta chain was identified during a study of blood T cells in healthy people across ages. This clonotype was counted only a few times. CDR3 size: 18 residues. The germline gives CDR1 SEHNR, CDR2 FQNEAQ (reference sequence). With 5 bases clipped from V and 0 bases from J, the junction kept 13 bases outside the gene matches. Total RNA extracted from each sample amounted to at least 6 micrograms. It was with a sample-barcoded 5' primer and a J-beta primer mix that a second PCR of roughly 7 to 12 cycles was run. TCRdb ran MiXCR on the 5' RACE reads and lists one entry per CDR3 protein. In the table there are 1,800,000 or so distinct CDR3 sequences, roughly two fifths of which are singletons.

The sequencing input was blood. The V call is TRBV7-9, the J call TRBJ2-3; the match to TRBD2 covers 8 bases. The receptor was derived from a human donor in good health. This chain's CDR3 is CASSPTILAEESTDTQYF. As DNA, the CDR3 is TGTGCCAGCAGCCCGACAATACTAGCGGAGGAGAGCACAGATACGCAGTATTTT.